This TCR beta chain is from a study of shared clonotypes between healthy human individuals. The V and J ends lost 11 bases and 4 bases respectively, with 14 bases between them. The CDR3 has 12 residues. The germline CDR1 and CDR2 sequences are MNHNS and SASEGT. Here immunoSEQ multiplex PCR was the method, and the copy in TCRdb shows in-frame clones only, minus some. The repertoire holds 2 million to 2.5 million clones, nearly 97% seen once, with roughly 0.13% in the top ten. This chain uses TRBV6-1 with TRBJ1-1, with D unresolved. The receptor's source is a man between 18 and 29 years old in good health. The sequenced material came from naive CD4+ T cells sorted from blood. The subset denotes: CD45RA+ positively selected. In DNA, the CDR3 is TGTGCCGGTCGTCGCGGGTTCACTGAAGCTTTCTTT. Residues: CAGRRGFTEAFF.